This TCR beta chain was identified during a study of T cell responses to AZD1222 COVID-19 vaccine. The wider study: Combined were second doses at about 4 or about 12 weeks.

Between the trimmed V and J ends, which lost 6 bases and 4 bases, there was a span of 15 bases. The CDR3 length is 14 residues. Germline V gene data show CDR1 as MGHDK and CDR2 as SYGVNS. Remarks on this clone: The target antigen is unknown.

Study-level findings and limits: Among spike-specific TCRs, nearly half reportedly target unmutated variant regions. Spike-specific TCR breadth and depth both grew after two AZD1222 doses. Spike as a whole was targeted by vaccine-associated CD4 TCRs, dominant at 160-218 and 743-854.

Libraries were prepared by immunoSEQ multiplex PCR; TCRdb keeps only in-frame clonotypes and omits some of them. Altogether about 120,000 clones are present, roughly nine tenths being singletons, with the ten largest covering approximately 4.8%. The chain is built from TRBV25-1 and TRBJ1-1; tentatively, D is TRBD1 (6 bases). Sequencing was performed on peripheral blood, taken on day 0 of AZD1222 vaccination. The TCR originated in an adult in good health. The CDR3 loop reads CASRAQGAFTEAFF. The DNA for the CDR3 is TGTGCCAGCAGAGCACAGGGTGCGTTCACTGAAGCTTTCTTT.